The present TCR beta chain was sequenced within a study of blood T cells in healthy people across ages. For the study at large: With template switching, about one barcoded beta molecule was captured per two T cells.

General study points: No one knew whether donors had CMV, which possibly confounded expanded clonotype changes. The diversity estimates, figures obtained from one million T cells, were considered underestimates.

This clonotype turned up a few times. Antigen unknown. A sample-barcoded 5' primer and a J-beta primer mix were used in a second PCR of about 7 to 12 cycles. MiXCR, run by TCRdb on the 5' RACE reads, gives a single entry per CDR3 protein. The top ten clones hold 15% to 25% of a sample with fewer than 1 million distinct CDR3 sequences, under 45% of them seen once. The CDR3 loop spans 13 amino acids. Looked up from germline, CDR1 is DFQATT and CDR2 is SNEGSKA (reference sequence). The V and J ends lost 5 bases and 9 bases, in that order; junction bases with no gene match: 11. Each sample used at least 7 million PBMCs.

Sequencing input: blood. J is TRBJ2-7 and V is TRBV20-1, with 9 nucleotides matching TRBD1. The sequence came from a man in his sixties in good health. The CDR3 spells CSAFGTGPDRQYF. DNA for the CDR3: TGCAGTGCTTTCGGGACAGGGCCAGATCGGCAGTACTTC.